This passage covers 16 T cell receptor beta chains from one sample sequenced in a study of PD-1 blockade in classical Hodgkin lymphoma. TCRdb keeps only in-frame clones here, not all; method: immunoSEQ multiplex PCR. The data contain roughly 100,000 clones, about 92% of them singletons. Time point reported: cycle 4 day 1 (C4D1), after five to seven weeks of nivolumab. Each patient relapsed following autologous stem cell transplantation, and prior brentuximab vedotin exposure differed. The sample was peripheral blood mononuclear cells (PBMCs), taken before the fourth cycle of nivolumab. The receptors originated from a human donor with classical Hodgkin lymphoma.

The genes are TRBV5-1 and TRBJ2-5, with D hard to call. The CDR3 runs 13 residues. Per the germline V gene, CDR1 is SGHRS and CDR2 is YFSETQ. Trimming pared 6 bases from V and 7 bases from J, leaving 16 bases between. The CDR3 DNA follows: TGCGCCAGCATCTCACGGGCAGGTGGGACCCAGTACTTC. Residues: CASISRAGGTQYF.

This chain links TRBV6-6 with TRBJ2-2, with 7 nucleotides matching TRBD2. Germline CDR1 MNHNY, CDR2 SVGAGI (reference sequence). Losses at the gene ends were 0 bases for V and 6 bases for J; bases not matched to a gene: 1. The CDR3 spans 14 residues. CDR3 sequence (DNA): TGTGCCAGCAGTTACTCGGGGGGGGCCGGGGAGCTGTTTTTT. It is translated as CASSYSGGAGELFF.

The CDR3 DNA follows: TGTGCCAGTAGTATCACCGGGGAGCTGTTTTTT. The encoded protein is CASSITGELFF. The chain recombines TRBV19 with TRBJ2-2; D is unresolved. Germline V gene lookup returns CDR1 LNHDA and CDR2 SQIVND (reference sequence). V was pared by 3 bases and J by 4 bases, with 0 bases between. CDR3 size: 11 residues.

The V gene is TRBV6-6, the J gene TRBJ2-7; D gene unclear. The ends were cut back, 4 bases at V and 2 bases at J, with 12 bases in the middle. In germline, CDR1 is MNHNY, CDR2 SVGAGI (reference sequence). This CDR3 is built from 14 residues. The CDR3 loop reads CASSFSTVTYEQYF. The CDR3 DNA reads TGTGCCAGCAGTTTTTCGACGGTTACCTACGAGCAGTACTTC.

The chain links TRBV19 to TRBJ1-1; the D gene is possibly TRBD1 (5 bases). Trimming removed 7 bases at V and 0 bases at J, with 18 bases between. Germline CDR1 is LNHDA and CDR2 is SQIVND (reference sequence). The CDR3 has 16 amino acids. DNA for the CDR3: TGTGCCAGTATTGATACTAGGACACACATGAACACTGAAGCTTTCTTT. It is translated as CASIDTRTHMNTEAFF.

V gene TRBV5-1 combines with J gene TRBJ2-5; 12 bases are a match to TRBD2. J was trimmed by 3 bases and V by 4 bases; bases with no gene match: 1. This CDR3 has 14 residues. Germline V gene lookup returns CDR1 SGHRS and CDR2 YFSETQ. The CDR3 DNA reads TGCGCCAGCAGCAGACTAGCGGGAGAAGAGACCCAGTACTTC. Protein product: CASSRLAGEETQYF.

This chain joins TRBV7-9 and TRBJ2-5; TRBD1 aligns across 8 bases. The CDR3 consists of 16 residues. Germline values: CDR1 SEHNR, CDR2 FQNEAQ (reference sequence). V shed 0 bases and J 7 bases; nucleotides not matched to a gene: 10. CDR3 sequence reads: CASSLARGQGPRTQYF. The CDR3 bases are TGTGCCAGCAGCTTAGCTCGAGGACAGGGCCCCAGGACCCAGTACTTC.

V is TRBV9 and J is TRBJ2-2; TRBD2 is a possible D gene (5 bases). This CDR3 is built from 17 residues. Germline CDR1 and CDR2: SGDLS and YYNGEE. V was trimmed by 0 bases and J by 2 bases, leaving 14 bases between them. The CDR3 sequence is CASSVEFLGRNTGELFF. For the CDR3, the DNA is TGTGCCAGCAGCGTAGAATTTCTTGGGAGAAACACCGGGGAGCTGTTTTTT.

V is TRBV27 and J is TRBJ2-5; possibly TRBD2 for D (6 bases). V lost 8 bases to trimming and J lost 5 bases, with 15 bases between them. This CDR3 has 13 residues. Germline CDR1 is MNHEY and CDR2 is SMNVEV (reference sequence). DNA of the CDR3: TGTGCCAGCGGGGTCTGGGGGGAGGAGACCCAGTACTTC. Translation: CASGVWGEETQYF.

The rearrangement links TRBV5-6 to TRBJ2-7, with D possibly TRBD1 on 6 matching bases. V dropped 3 bases and J dropped 4 bases, with 23 bases sitting between them. The CDR3 loop spans 17 amino acids. Germline V gene lookup returns CDR1 SGHDT and CDR2 YYEEEE. CDR3 in DNA: TGTGCCAGCAGCTATACGCCTTGGACAGCCAATGATTACGAGCAGTACTTC. It translates to CASSYTPWTANDYEQYF.

J is TRBJ2-5 and V is TRBV7-7; 11 positions match TRBD2. The trim removed 5 bases at V and 5 bases at J, leaving 10 bases unmatched. Germline assignment: CDR1 SSHAT and CDR2 FNYEAQ (reference sequence). This CDR3 spans 16 amino acids. The DNA of the CDR3 is TGTGCCAGCAGCCGACTTAGCGGGAGGGCCGAGGAGACCCAGTACTTC. Protein sequence: CASSRLSGRAEETQYF.

This clone was detected once. Here the CDR3 reads CASSILPTRSNQPQHF. CDR3 in DNA: TGTGCCAGTAGTATTCTCCCGACGAGGAGCAATCAGCCCCAGCATTTT. This chain uses TRBV19 with TRBJ1-5; D gene uncertain. From germline, CDR1 is LNHDA and CDR2 SQIVND (reference sequence). The CDR3 extends over 16 amino acids. V was trimmed by 3 bases and J by 1 base, leaving 13 bases between them.

V usage is TRBV5-6 and J usage is TRBJ2-3; D is unresolved. Trimming stripped 2 bases from V and 0 bases from J, with 10 bases between. Germline-derived CDR1 and CDR2 are SGHDT and YYEEEE. The CDR3 has 15 amino acids. Here the CDR3 DNA reads TGTGCCAGCAGCTTAAGGGTCTTAAGCACAGATACGCAGTATTTT. It is translated as CASSLRVLSTDTQYF.

This chain links TRBV4-2 with TRBJ2-1; 8 bases map to TRBD1. The germline V gene encodes CDR1 LGHNA and CDR2 YNFKEQ. The J segment lost 4 bases and the V segment lost 4 bases, leaving 9 bases of the junction unmatched. The CDR3 consists of 16 residues. The CDR3: CASSLDDRGRYNEQFF. Written as DNA, the CDR3 is TGTGCCAGCAGCCTTGACGACAGGGGCCGGTACAATGAGCAGTTCTTC.

This clone has more than one count but fewer than ten. J is TRBJ2-1 and V is TRBV27; 14 positions match TRBD2. With V trimmed by 5 bases and J by 11 bases, 8 bases remained unmatched. Germline loops: CDR1 MNHEY, CDR2 SMNVEV (reference sequence). This CDR3 spans 15 amino acids. This CDR3 reads CASSAGTSGSEKQFF. The CDR3 DNA sequence: TGTGCCAGCAGTGCCGGGACTAGCGGGAGTGAGAAGCAGTTCTTC.

This chain uses TRBV28 with TRBJ2-2; 9 bases are a match to TRBD1. The CDR3 runs to 15 residues. J lost 1 base, V lost 6 bases, and 3 bases had no gene match. Germline CDR1 and CDR2: MDHEN and SYDVKM. CDR3 nucleotides: TGTGCCAGCAGGTCGGGACAGGGGAACACCGGGGAGCTGTTTTTT. It translates to CASRSGQGNTGELFF.